The following is a TCR beta chain sequence with its context. Participants were aged about 18 to 90 years, lived in over 20 US areas, and enrolled virtually. The CDR3 totals 13 residues. Germline V gene lookup returns CDR1 MNHEY and CDR2 SVGAGI. Between the trimmed V and J ends, which lost 6 bases and 3 bases, there was a span of 11 bases. These data are taken from a study of blood T cell repertoires in COVID-19. Study overall: Samples representing acute and convalescent COVID-19 were sourced from the United States, Italy and Spain. From T cells, B-cell-depleted T cells, or PBMCs came the material, which was cDNA or gDNA.

Profiling relied on immunoSEQ multiplex PCR, and the TCRdb table lists in-frame clones only, not all of them. Of 250,000 to 350,000 clones listed, 90% are singletons. The sequence was obtained from a woman aged 18-29 years with acute COVID-19. The sample comprised PBMCs or T cells enriched from blood (not recorded which). The chain is built from TRBV6-5 and TRBJ1-2, with D perhaps TRBD1 (6 bases). The CDR3 DNA reads as TGTGCCAGCAGGACACAGGGCCACTATGGCTACACCTTC. This codes for CASRTQGHYGYTF.